One TCR beta chain is described in this entry. What it recognizes is unknown. A J-beta primer mix and a sample-barcoded 5' primer were used in a second PCR of about 7 to 12 cycles. TCRdb ran MiXCR on the 5' RACE reads and lists one entry per CDR3 protein. Among 600,000 to 650,000 distinct CDR3 sequences, roughly three fifths were seen once, and the ten largest hold approximately 37%. The data stem from a study of blood T cells in healthy people across ages. Notes on the study in general: Donors of long life had a larger count of naive CD4+ cells and greater diversity than aged donors. Using unsorted PBMCs precluded a conclusive naive versus antigen-experienced comparison. No one knew whether donors had CMV, which possibly confounded expanded clonotype changes.

The material sequenced was blood. The clonotype was recovered from a man in his sixties in good health.

The CDR3 DNA sequence: TGTGCCAGCAAAAATTTAGAGACCCAGTACTTC. It yields the protein CASKNLETQYF. The genes are TRBV2 and TRBJ2-7; D gene unclear. The J call could be wrong; TRBJ2-5 is a better fit for the DNA end. The CDR3 sequence is 11 residues long. From germline, CDR1 is SNHLY and CDR2 FYNNEI.